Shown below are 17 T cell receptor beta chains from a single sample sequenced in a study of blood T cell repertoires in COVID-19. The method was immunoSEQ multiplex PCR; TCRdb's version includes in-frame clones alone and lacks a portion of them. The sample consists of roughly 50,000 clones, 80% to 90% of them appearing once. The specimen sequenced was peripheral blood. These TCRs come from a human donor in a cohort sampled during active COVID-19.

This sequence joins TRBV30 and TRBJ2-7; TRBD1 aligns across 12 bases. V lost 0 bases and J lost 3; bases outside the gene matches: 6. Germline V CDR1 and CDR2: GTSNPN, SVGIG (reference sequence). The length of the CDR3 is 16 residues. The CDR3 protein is CAWSVRDRGLFYEQYF. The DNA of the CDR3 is TGTGCCTGGAGTGTACGGGACAGGGGGCTTTTCTACGAGCAGTACTTC.

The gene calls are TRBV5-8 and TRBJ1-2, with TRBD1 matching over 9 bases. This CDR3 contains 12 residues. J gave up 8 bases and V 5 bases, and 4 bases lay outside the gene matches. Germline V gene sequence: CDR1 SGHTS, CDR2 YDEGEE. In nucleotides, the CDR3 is TGTGCCAGCAGGCGGGACAGGGACGGCTACACCTTC. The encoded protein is CASRRDRDGYTF.

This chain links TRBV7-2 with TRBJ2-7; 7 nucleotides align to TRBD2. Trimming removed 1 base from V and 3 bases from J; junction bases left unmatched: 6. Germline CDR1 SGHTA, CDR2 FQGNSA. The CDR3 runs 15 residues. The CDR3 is CASSLGRGDVYEQYF. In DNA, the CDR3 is TGTGCCAGCAGCTTAGGACGGGGGGATGTCTACGAGCAGTACTTC.

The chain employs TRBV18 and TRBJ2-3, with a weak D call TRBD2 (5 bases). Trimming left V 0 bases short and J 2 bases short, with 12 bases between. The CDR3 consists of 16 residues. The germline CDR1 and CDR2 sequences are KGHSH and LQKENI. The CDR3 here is CASSPPEVVFTDTQYF. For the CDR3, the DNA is TGTGCCAGCTCACCACCGGAGGTAGTATTCACAGATACGCAGTATTTT.

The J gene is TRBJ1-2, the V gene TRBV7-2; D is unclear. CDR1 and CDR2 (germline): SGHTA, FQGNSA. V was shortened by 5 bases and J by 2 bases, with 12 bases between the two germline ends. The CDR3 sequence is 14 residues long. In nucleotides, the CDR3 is TGTGCCAGCAGCCGCCCGGTACTGAACTATGGCTACACCTTC. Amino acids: CASSRPVLNYGYTF. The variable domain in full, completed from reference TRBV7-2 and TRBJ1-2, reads GAGVSQSPSNKVTEKGKDVELRCDPISGHTALYWYRQSLGQGLEFLIYFQGNSAPDKSGLPSDRFSAERTGGSVSTLTIQRTQQEDSAVYLCASSRPVLNYGYTFGSGTRLTVV.

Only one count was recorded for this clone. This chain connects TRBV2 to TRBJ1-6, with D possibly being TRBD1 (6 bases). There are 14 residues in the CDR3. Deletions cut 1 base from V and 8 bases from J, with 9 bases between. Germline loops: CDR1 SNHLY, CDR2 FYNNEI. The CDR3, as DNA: TGTGCCAGCAGTGAAGACAGGGCTTATTCACCCCTCCACTTT. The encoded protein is CASSEDRAYSPLHF.

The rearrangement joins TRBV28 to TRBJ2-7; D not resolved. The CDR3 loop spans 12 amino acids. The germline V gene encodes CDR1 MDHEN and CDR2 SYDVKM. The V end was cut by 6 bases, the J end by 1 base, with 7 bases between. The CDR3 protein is CASRSSSYEQYF. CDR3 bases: TGTGCCAGCAGATCCAGTTCCTACGAGCAGTACTTC.

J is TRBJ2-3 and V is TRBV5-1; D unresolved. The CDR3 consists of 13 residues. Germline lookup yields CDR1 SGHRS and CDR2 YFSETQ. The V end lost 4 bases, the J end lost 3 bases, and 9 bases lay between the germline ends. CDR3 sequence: CASSPPRTDTQYF. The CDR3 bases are TGCGCCAGCAGCCCCCCGCGAACAGATACGCAGTATTTT.

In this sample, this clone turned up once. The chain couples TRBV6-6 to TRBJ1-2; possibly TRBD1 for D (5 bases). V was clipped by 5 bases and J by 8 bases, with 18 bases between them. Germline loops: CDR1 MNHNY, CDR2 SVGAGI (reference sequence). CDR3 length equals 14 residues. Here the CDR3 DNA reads TGTGCCAGCAGTCCCGCAGGGCCGCAATGGGGCTACACCTTC. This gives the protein CASSPAGPQWGYTF.

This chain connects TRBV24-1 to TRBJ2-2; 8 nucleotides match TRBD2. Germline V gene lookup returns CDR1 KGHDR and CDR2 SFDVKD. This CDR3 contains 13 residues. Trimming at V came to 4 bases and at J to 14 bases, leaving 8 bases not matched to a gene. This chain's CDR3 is CATSDLPRTSLFF. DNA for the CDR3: TGTGCCACCAGTGACCTCCCTCGGACTAGCCTGTTTTTT.

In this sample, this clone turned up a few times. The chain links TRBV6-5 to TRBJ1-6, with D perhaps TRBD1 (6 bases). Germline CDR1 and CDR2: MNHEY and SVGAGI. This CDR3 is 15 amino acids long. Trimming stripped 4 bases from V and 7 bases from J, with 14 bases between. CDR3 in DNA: TGTGCCAGCAGTTTTCTACAGGGAGCCAATTCACCCCTCCACTTT. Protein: CASSFLQGANSPLHF.

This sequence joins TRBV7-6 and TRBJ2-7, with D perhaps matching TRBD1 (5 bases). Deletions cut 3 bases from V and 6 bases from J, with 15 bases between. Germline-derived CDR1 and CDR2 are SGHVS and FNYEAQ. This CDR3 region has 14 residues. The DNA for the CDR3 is TGTGCCAGCAGCTTGCAGGGTACTTCTGCCGAGCAGTACTTC. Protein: CASSLQGTSAEQYF.

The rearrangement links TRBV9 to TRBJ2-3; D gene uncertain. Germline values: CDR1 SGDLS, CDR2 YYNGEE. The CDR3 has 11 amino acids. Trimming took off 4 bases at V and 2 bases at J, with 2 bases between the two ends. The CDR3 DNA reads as TGTGCCAGCAGCTACACAGATACGCAGTATTTT. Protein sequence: CASSYTDTQYF.

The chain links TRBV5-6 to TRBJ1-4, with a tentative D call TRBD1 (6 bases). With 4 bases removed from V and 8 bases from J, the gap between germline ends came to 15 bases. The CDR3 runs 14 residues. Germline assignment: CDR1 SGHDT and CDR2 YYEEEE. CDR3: CASSRGQTGEKLFF. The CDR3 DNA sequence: TGTGCCAGCAGCCGAGGACAGACGGGGGAAAAACTGTTTTTT.

The chain's CDR3 is CASRKEIMNTEAFF. The CDR3 nucleotides read TGTGCCAGCAGAAAGGAGATCATGAACACTGAAGCTTTCTTT. The chain recombines TRBV6-4 with TRBJ1-1; no definite D call. The germline V and J ends were trimmed by 6 bases and 0 bases, with 11 bases remaining between them. Germline lookup yields CDR1 MRHNA and CDR2 SNTAGT. The CDR3 runs 14 residues.

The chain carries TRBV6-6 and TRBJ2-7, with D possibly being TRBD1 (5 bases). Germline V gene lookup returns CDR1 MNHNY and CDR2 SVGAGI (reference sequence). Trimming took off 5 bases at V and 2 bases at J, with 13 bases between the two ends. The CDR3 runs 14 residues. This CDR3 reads CASSTWGGAYEQYF. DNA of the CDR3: TGTGCCAGCAGTACTTGGGGCGGAGCCTACGAGCAGTACTTC.

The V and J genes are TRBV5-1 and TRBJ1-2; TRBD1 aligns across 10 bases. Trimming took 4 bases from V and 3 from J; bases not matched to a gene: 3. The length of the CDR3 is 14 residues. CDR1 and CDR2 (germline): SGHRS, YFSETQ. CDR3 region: CASSRGQGDYGYTF. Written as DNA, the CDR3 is TGCGCCAGCAGCCGAGGACAGGGGGACTATGGCTACACCTTC.